This T cell receptor beta chain originates from a study of beta chain features in type 1 diabetes. As every portion of the isolated RNA was reverse transcribed, the sequencing read expressed TCRB transcripts. Data came from immunoSEQ multiplex PCR; TCRdb stores just in-frame clones and leaves some out. Of approximately 400,000 clones listed, roughly 16% are singletons. V lost 7 bases and J lost 5; bases outside the gene matches: 9. The germline V gene encodes CDR1 MNHEY and CDR2 SVGAGI. The CDR3 is made up of 15 amino acids. The sequenced sample consisted of naive CD4+ T cells from blood. The chain links TRBV6-5 to TRBJ2-5; 11 positions agree with TRBD1. The receptor was isolated from a woman younger than 30 in good health. CDR3 sequence (DNA): TGTGCCAGCACCTTCCGGACAGGGGGCCGGGAGACCCAGTACTTC. This encodes CASTFRTGGRETQYF.